Listed below are T cell receptor beta chains from one sample, sequenced in a study of shared clonotypes between healthy human individuals. Profiled with immunoSEQ multiplex PCR; TCRdb holds only in-frame clones, not every one. The data contain under 1,900,000 clones, about 98.5% of them singletons. Source material: naive CD4+ T cells sorted from blood. The receptors stem from a man aged 30 to 39 in good health. Each CDR3 is given with its conserved first and last residue. The order of the fields is CDR3 length, clone size, J gene, V gene, D gene, CDR3 DNA, CDR3 protein. A D gene is named only where the DNA matches it firmly. Clone size appears in some rows only: once, few, many, or a class for an expanded clone.

16 - TRBJ2-2 TRBV18 TRBD2 TGTGCCAGCTCACCACCGGCTAGCGGAAACACCGGGGAGCTGTTTTTT CASSPPASGNTGELFF
15 - TRBJ2-2 TRBV5-1 - TGCGCCAGCAGCTTAGACCGGGGAAACACCGGGGAGCTGTTTTTT CASSLDRGNTGELFF
14 - TRBJ1-2 TRBV6-1 - TGTGCCAGCAGTGAAGCGGAGCAGGTGGCTGGCTACACCTTC CASSEAEQVAGYTF
14 - TRBJ2-1 TRBV14 - TGTGCCAGCAGCCAAAAGTACAAACACAATGAGCAGTTCTTC CASSQKYKHNEQFF
11 - TRBJ2-3 TRBV29-1 - TGCAGCGTTACGGGGTTGGATACGCAGTATTTT CSVTGLDTQYF
18 - TRBJ2-4 TRBV15 TRBD2 TGTGCCACCAGCAGAGACATAGGCGGGAGTCTAGCCAAAAACATTCAGTACTTC CATSRDIGGSLAKNIQYF
15 - TRBJ2-7 TRBV5-6 TRBD2 TGTGCCAGCAGCGCCGGACTAGCGGGGGCCTACGAGCAGTACTTC CASSAGLAGAYEQYF
14 - TRBJ2-3 TRBV2 TRBD2 TGTGCCAGCAGTGAGGGGAGGGGTCCAGATACGCAGTATTTT CASSEGRGPDTQYF
16 - TRBJ2-6 TRBV6-1 - TGTGCCAGCAGTGAGTTACAGGTGGCTGGGGCCAACGTCCTGACTTTC CASSELQVAGANVLTF
17 - TRBJ2-2 TRBV4-3 TRBD2 TGCGCCAGCAGCCAGACCGCTAGCGGAGTGAACACCGGGGAGCTGTTTTTT CASSQTASGVNTGELFF
16 - TRBJ2-1 TRBV28 - TGTGCCAGCAGTCTGCCAAGAGGTGCCACGTACAGTGAGCAGTTCTTC CASSLPRGATYSEQFF
15 - TRBJ2-1 TRBV5-4 - TGTGCCAGCAGCTTGCGTTCTACTAGTTTGGGTGAGCAGTTCTTC CASSLRSTSLGEQFF
12 - TRBJ2-7 TRBV5-4 - TGTGCCAGCAGCTCTCCTGAATACGAGCAGTACTTC CASSSPEYEQYF
13 - TRBJ2-1 TRBV28 - TGTGCCACTACCCGTGGGGGAGTAGATGAGCAGTTCTTC CATTRGGVDEQFF
14 - TRBJ2-1 TRBV30 - TGTGCCTGGAGTTCGGGGGTGGTAGTCGATGAGCAGTTCTTC CAWSSGVVVDEQFF
14 - TRBJ1-2 TRBV6-6 - TGTGCCAGCAGTCCCCCAGAGGGGAGTCTTGGCTACACCTTC CASSPPEGSLGYTF
13 once TRBJ2-5 TRBV5-1 - TGCGCCAGCAGCTGGGCCCCGGCGGAGACCCAGTACTTC CASSWAPAETQYF
15 - TRBJ1-3 TRBV4-1 - TGCGCCAGCAGCCCGTTTGGGGGAGGGGTAATCACCATATATTTT CASSPFGGGVITIYF
14 - TRBJ2-7 TRBV6-5 - TGTGCCAGCAGTTACGATGAAGGGTCTTACGAGCAGTACTTC CASSYDEGSYEQYF
15 - TRBJ2-7 TRBV6-5 - TGTGCCAGCAGAGAAAGACCAACGCAGGCCTACGAGCAGTACTTC CASRERPTQAYEQYF
19 - TRBJ2-1 TRBV5-1 TRBD2 TGCGCCAGCAGCCGTTCTGGGCGGGAGGTCTCGGGCTCCTACAATGAGCAGTTCTTC CASSRSGREVSGSYNEQFF
14 - TRBJ2-1 TRBV14 TRBD2 TGTGCCAGCAGTCAAGCGGGAACCTACAATGAGCAGTTCTTC CASSQAGTYNEQFF
13 - TRBJ2-2 TRBV6-6 - TGTGCCAGCAGTTACGGGCAGTCCGGGGAGCTGTTTTTT CASSYGQSGELFF
17 - TRBJ2-1 TRBV7-8 TRBD2 TGTGCCAGCAGCGGTAGACTAGCGGGAACCTCCTACAATGAGCAGTTCTTC CASSGRLAGTSYNEQFF
13 once TRBJ2-6 TRBV29-1 - TGCAGCGTTGAAGAGGCTGGGGCCAACGTCCTGACTTTC CSVEEAGANVLTF
13 - TRBJ2-3 TRBV29-1 - TGCAGCGTTGGTGGAAGAAGCACAGATACGCAGTATTTT CSVGGRSTDTQYF
16 - TRBJ1-1 TRBV18 - TGTGCCAGCTCACCAGGCGTGACAGGATTGAACACTGAAGCTTTCTTT CASSPGVTGLNTEAFF
16 - TRBJ1-1 TRBV9 TRBD1 TGTGCCAGCAGCGTAGGCGCCGGGACAGCTAGGGCGGAAGCTTTCTTT CASSVGAGTARAEAFF
16 - TRBJ2-2 TRBV5-1 TRBD2 TGCGCCAGCAGCCTTACGACTAGCGGATTCACCGGGGAGCTGTTTTTT CASSLTTSGFTGELFF
14 - TRBJ1-5 TRBV5-3 - TGTGCCGGATCAGGGGCCGATAGCAATCAGCCCCAGCATTTT CAGSGADSNQPQHF
13 once TRBJ2-1 TRBV28 - TGTGCCAGCAGTTTAAGAGGATACAATGAGCAGTTCTTC CASSLRGYNEQFF
14 - TRBJ2-7 TRBV11-2 TRBD1 TGTGCCAGCAGCTTCGGGGACAGGGAGCGCGAGCAGTACTTC CASSFGDREREQYF
14 - TRBJ1-5 TRBV27 - TGTGCCAGCAGTACCGACAGAGAGAATCAGCCCCAGCATTTT CASSTDRENQPQHF
15 - TRBJ1-5 TRBV7-7 - TGTGCTAGCAGCGACAGAAAGTGGTCGGGTCAGCCCCAGCATTTT CASSDRKWSGQPQHF
13 once TRBJ1-5 TRBV6-1 - TGTGCCAGCAGTGAGGGGAGAGATCAGCCCCAGCATTTT CASSEGRDQPQHF
16 - TRBJ1-4 TRBV15 - TGTGCCACCAGCAGAGATTTTGGGGGGTTGGGTGAAAAACTGTTTTTT CATSRDFGGLGEKLFF
16 - TRBJ2-7 TRBV11-2 TRBD2 TGTGCCAGCAGCTTAGATCAGAGCCTAGCGGGCCACGAGCAGTACTTC CASSLDQSLAGHEQYF
14 once TRBJ1-1 TRBV5-6 TRBD1 TGTGCCAGCAGCTTCAGGGGGATGAACACTGAAGCTTTCTTT CASSFRGMNTEAFF
15 - TRBJ2-7 TRBV5-1 TRBD1 TGCGCCAGCAGGGGGACAGGGATCTATGCCTACGAGCAGTACTTC CASRGTGIYAYEQYF
15 - TRBJ2-1 TRBV28 TRBD2 TGTGCCAGCAGTTTAGACGGACTAGCGGACAATGAGCAGTTCTTC CASSLDGLADNEQFF
16 - TRBJ2-5 TRBV7-8 TRBD2 TGTGCCAGCAGCCGGCCGGGACTAGCGGGGCAAGAGACCCAGTACTTC CASSRPGLAGQETQYF
14 - TRBJ1-4 TRBV7-8 TRBD1 TGTGCCAGCAGCCGAGACAGGGTTAGGGAAAAACTGTTTTTT CASSRDRVREKLFF